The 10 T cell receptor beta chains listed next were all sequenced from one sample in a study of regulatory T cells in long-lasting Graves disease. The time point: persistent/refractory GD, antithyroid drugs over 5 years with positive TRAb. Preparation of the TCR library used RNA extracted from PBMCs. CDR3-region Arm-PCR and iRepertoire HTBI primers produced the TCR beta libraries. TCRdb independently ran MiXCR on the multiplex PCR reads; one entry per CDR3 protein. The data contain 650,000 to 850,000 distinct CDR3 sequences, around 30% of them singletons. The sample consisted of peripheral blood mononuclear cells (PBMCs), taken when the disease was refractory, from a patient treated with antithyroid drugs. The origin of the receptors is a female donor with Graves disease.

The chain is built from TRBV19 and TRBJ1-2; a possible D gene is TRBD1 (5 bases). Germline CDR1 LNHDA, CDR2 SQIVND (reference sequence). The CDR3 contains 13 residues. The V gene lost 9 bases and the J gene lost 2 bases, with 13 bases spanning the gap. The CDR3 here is CASNPTANYGYTF. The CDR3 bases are TGTGCCAGCAACCCGACAGCCAACTATGGCTACACCTTC.

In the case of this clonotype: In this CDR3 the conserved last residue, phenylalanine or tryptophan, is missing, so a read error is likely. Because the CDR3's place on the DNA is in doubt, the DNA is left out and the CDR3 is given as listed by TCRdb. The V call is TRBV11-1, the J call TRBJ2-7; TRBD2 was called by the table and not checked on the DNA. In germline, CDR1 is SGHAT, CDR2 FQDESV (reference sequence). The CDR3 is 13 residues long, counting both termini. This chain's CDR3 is CASSLDQFGPATA.

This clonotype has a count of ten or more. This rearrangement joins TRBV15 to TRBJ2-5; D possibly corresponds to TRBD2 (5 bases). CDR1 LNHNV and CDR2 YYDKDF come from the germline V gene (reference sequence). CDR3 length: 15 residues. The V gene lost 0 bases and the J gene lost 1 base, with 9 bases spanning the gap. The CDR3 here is CATSRETGFQETQYF. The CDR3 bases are TGTGCCACCAGCAGAGAAACGGGGTTCCAAGAGACCCAGTACTTC.

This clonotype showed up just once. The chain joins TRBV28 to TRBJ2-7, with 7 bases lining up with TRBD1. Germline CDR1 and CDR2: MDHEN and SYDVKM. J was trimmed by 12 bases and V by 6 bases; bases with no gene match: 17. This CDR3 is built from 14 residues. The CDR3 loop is CASRETGFPHTPYF. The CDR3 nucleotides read TGTGCCAGCAGGGAGACAGGGTTCCCCCATACTCCGTACTTC. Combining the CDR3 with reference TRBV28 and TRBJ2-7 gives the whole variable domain DVKVTQSSRYLVKRTGEKVFLECVQDMDHENMFWYRQDPGLGLRLIYFSYDVKMKEKGDIPEGYSVSREKKERFSLILESASTNQTSMYLCASRETGFPHTPYFGPGTRLTVT.

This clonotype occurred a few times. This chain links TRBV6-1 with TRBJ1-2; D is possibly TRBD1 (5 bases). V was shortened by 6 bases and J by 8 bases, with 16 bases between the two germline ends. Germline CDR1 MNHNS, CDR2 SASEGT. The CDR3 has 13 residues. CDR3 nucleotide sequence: TGTGCCAGCAGGGACACGACGCATGAGGGCTACACCTTC. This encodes CASRDTTHEGYTF.

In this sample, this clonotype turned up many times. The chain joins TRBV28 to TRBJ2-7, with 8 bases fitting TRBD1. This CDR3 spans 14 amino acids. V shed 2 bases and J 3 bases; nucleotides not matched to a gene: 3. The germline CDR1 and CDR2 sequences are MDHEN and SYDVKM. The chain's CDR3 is CASSLRQGIYEQYF. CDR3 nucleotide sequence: TGTGCCAGCAGTTTACGACAGGGGATCTACGAGCAGTACTTC.

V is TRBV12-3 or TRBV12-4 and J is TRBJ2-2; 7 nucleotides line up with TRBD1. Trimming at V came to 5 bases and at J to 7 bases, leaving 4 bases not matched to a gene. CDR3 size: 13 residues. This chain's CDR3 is CASSLQGRGELFF. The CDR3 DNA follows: TGTGCCAGCAGTCTACAGGGGCGCGGGGAGCTGTTTTTT.

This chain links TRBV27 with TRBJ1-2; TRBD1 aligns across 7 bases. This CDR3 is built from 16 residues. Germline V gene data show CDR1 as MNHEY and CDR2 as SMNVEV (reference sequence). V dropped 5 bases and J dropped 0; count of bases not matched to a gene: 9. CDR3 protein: CASSPGQVRPNYGYTF. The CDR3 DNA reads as TGTGCCAGCAGTCCTGGACAGGTCAGACCTAACTATGGCTACACCTTC.

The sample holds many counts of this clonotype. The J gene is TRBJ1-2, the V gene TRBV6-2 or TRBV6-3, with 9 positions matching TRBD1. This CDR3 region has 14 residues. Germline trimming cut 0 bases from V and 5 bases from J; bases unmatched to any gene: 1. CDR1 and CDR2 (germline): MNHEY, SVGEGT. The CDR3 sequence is CASSYSDRGYGYTF. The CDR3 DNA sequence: TGTGCCAGCAGTTACTCGGACAGGGGATATGGCTACACCTTC.

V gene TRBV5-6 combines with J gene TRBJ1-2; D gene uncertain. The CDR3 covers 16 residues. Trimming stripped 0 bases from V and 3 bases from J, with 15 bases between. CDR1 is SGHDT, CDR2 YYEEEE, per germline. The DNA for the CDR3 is TGTGCCAGCAGCTTGGCCGTCAGGACCTACTACTATGGCTACACCTTC. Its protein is CASSLAVRTYYYGYTF.